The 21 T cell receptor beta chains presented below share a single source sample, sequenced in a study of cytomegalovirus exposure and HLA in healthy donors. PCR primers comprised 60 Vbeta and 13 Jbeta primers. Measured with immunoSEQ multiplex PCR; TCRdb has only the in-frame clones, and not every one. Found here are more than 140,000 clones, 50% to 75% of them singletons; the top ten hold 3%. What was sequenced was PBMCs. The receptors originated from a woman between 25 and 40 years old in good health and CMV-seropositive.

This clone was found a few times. Written as DNA, the CDR3 is TGTGCCAGCAGCTTACAGGGTACCACAGATACGCAGTATTTT. Translating gives CASSLQGTTDTQYF. V usage is TRBV7-2 and J usage is TRBJ2-3; the D gene is possibly TRBD1 (5 bases). CDR1 and CDR2 from the germline V gene are SGHTA and FQGNSA. Trimming pared 2 bases from V and 2 bases from J, leaving 8 bases between. This CDR3 has 14 residues.

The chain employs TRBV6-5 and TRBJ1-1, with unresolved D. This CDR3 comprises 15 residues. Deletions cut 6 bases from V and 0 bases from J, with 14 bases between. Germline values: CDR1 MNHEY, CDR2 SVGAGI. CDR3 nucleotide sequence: TGTGCCAGCAGCCACCCCAGGATTCTGAACACTGAAGCTTTCTTT. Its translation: CASSHPRILNTEAFF.

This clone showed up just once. The CDR3 loop reads CASSGNPLKGGEQYF. The CDR3, as DNA: TGTGCCAGCAGCGGAAACCCCCTCAAAGGCGGGGAGCAGTACTTC. The V call is TRBV9, the J call TRBJ2-7; possibly TRBD2 for D (5 bases). The V end was cut by 3 bases, the J end by 7 bases, with 20 bases between. The CDR3 consists of 15 residues. Germline V gene data show CDR1 as SGDLS and CDR2 as YYNGEE.

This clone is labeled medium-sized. The CDR3, as DNA: TGTGCCATCAGTGAGTCGACAAATGAGCAGTTCTTC. As protein: CAISESTNEQFF. The genes are TRBV10-3 and TRBJ2-1; no reliable D call. Germline-derived CDR1 and CDR2 are ENHRY and SYGVKD. CDR3 length: 12 amino acids. V lost 0 bases and J 7 bases, leaving 4 bases between the germline ends.

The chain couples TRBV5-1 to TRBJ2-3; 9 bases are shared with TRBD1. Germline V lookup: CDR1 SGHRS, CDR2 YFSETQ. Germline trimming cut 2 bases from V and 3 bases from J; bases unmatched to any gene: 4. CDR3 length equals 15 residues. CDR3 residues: CASSFRGQGTDTQYF. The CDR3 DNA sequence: TGCGCCAGCAGCTTCCGGGGACAGGGAACAGATACGCAGTATTTT.

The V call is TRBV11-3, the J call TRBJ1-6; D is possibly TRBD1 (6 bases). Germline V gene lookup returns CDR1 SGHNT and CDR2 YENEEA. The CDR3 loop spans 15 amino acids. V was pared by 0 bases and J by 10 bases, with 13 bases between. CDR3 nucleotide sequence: TGTGCCAGCAGCTTAGAAGTGGGACATTCCTCACCCCTCCACTTT. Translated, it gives CASSLEVGHSSPLHF.

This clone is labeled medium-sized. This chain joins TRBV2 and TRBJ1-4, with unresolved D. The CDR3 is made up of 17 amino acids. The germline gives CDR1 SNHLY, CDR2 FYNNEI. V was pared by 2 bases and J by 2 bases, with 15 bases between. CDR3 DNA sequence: TGTGCCAGCAGTGAACGCCAGCTCTTCGGGACTAATGAAAAACTGTTTTTT. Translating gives CASSERQLFGTNEKLFF.

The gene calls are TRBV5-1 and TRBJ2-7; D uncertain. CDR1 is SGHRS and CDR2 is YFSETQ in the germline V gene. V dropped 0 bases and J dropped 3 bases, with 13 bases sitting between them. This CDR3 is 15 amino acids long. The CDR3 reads CASSLVPVPDYEQYF. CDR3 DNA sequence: TGCGCCAGCAGCTTGGTTCCCGTACCAGACTACGAGCAGTACTTC.

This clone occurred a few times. CDR3 residues: CASRRATNEKLFF. The CDR3 nucleotides are TGTGCCAGCAGGAGGGCTACTAATGAAAAACTGTTTTTT. The chain carries TRBV7-8 and TRBJ1-4; D is uncertain. CDR3 length equals 13 residues. Germline V gene sequence: CDR1 SGHVS, CDR2 FQNEAQ. V lost 6 bases and J 2 bases, leaving 7 bases between the germline ends.

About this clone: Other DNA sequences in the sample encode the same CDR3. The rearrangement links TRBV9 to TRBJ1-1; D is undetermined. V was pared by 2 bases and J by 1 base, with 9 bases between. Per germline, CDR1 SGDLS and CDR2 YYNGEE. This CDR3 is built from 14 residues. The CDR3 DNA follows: TGTGCCAGCAGCGTGGACGGAGGGAACACTGAAGCTTTCTTT. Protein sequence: CASSVDGGNTEAFF. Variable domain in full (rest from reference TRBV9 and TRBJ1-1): DSGVTQTPKHLITATGQRVTLRCSPRSGDLSVYWYQQSLDQGLQFLIQYYNGEERAKGNILERFSAQQFPDLHSELNLSSLELGDSALYFCASSVDGGNTEAFFGQGTRLTVV.

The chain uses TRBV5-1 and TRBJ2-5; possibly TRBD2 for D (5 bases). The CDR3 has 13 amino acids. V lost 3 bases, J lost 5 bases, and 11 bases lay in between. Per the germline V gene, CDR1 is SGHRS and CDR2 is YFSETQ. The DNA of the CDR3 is TGCGCCAGCAGCTCCCCGGGGAAGGAGACCCAGTACTTC. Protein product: CASSSPGKETQYF.

The CDR3: CASRSLGGTQYF. The CDR3, as DNA: TGCGCCAGCAGGTCCTTAGGGGGGACCCAGTACTTC. The gene calls are TRBV5-1 and TRBJ2-5; a weak D match, TRBD1 (6 bases). Germline V gives CDR1 SGHRS, CDR2 YFSETQ. Between the trimmed V and J ends, which lost 5 bases and 7 bases, there was a span of 12 bases. The CDR3 has 12 residues.

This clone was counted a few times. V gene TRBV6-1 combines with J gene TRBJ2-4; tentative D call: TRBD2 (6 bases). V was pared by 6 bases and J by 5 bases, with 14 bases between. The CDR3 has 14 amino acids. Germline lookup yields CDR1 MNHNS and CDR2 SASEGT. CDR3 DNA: TGTGCCAGCAGCCGGGGGAGGTTGGAAAACATTCAGTACTTC. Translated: CASSRGRLENIQYF.

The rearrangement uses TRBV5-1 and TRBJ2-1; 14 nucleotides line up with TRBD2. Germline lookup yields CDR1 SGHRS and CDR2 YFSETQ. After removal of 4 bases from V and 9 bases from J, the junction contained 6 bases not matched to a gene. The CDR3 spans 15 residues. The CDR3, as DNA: TGCGCCAGCAGCCTGACTAGCGGGGGGGAAAGTGAGCAGTTCTTC. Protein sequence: CASSLTSGGESEQFF.

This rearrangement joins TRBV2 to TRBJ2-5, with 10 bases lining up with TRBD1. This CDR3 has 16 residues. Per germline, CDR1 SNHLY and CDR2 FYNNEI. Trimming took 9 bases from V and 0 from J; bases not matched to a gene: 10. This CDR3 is CARQKRDRGHQETQYF. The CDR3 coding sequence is TGTGCCAGGCAAAAGCGGGACAGGGGTCACCAAGAGACCCAGTACTTC.

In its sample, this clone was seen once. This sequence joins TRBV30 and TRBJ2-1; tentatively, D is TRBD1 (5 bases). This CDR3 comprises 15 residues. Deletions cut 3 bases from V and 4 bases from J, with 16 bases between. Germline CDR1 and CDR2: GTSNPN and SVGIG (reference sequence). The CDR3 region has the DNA TGTGCCTGGAGGGCTGTGCAAGGGGATTACAATGAGCAGTTCTTC. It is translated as CAWRAVQGDYNEQFF.

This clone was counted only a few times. The CDR3 DNA reads TGTGCCAGCAGCTTCGGGACTTATTCCCAGAATGAGCAGTTCTTC. Amino acids: CASSFGTYSQNEQFF. The V and J genes are TRBV5-6 and TRBJ2-1; weak D call: TRBD2 (6 bases). This CDR3 has 15 amino acids. The V gene lost 2 bases and the J gene lost 7 bases, with 16 bases spanning the gap. Germline CDR1 and CDR2: SGHDT and YYEEEE.

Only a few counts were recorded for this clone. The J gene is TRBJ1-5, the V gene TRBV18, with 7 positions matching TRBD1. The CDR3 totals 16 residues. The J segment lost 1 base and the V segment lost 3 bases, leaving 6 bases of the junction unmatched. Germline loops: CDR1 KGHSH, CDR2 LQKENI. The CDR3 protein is CASSPRQGQSNQPQHF. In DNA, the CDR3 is TGTGCCAGCTCACCCAGGCAGGGACAGAGCAATCAGCCCCAGCATTTT.

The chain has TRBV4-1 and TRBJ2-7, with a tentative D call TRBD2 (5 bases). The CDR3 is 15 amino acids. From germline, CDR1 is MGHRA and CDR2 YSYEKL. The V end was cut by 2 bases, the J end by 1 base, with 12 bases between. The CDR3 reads CASSQIPRGSYEQYF. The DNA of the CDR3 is TGCGCCAGCAGCCAAATCCCCCGCGGGTCCTACGAGCAGTACTTC.

The CDR3 DNA reads TGTGCCAGCAGCTTACGCCATGGAGCGCGACTTCCCTACGAGCAGTACTTC. Its protein is CASSLRHGARLPYEQYF. This sequence joins TRBV13 and TRBJ2-7; D ambiguous. Germline V gene lookup returns CDR1 PRHDT and CDR2 FYEKMQ (reference sequence). CDR3 length: 17 amino acids. The ends were cut back, 2 bases at V and 2 bases at J, with 19 bases in the middle.

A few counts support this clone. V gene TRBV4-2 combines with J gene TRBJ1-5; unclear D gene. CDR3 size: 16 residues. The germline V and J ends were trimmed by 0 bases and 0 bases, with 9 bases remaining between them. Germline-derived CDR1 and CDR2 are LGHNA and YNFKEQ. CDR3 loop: CASSQDHSRSNQPQHF. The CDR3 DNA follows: TGTGCCAGCAGCCAAGATCATTCGCGTAGCAATCAGCCCCAGCATTTT.